These 23 T cell receptor beta chains share one sample of origin, sequenced in a study of identical twins. TCRdb re-called the 5' RACE reads through MiXCR, storing one row per CDR3 protein. Seen here are hundreds of thousands of distinct CDR3 sequences, around an eighth observed once, and the top ten hold 1.5% to 2%. These same data were also listed under a study on yellow fever vaccine responses in identical twins.

Sequenced: PBMCs. The receptors originated from a woman aged 18-29 years in good health.

This clonotype was found a few times. This chain uses TRBV12-3 or TRBV12-4 with TRBJ2-5; the D call may be TRBD1 or TRBD2 (5 bases each). The CDR3 extends over 16 amino acids. The V gene lost 7 bases and the J gene lost 1 base, with 19 bases spanning the gap. CDR3 region: CASTLAGASSQETQYF. CDR3 DNA sequence: TGTGCCAGCACCCTCGCCGGGGCTAGCAGCCAAGAGACCCAGTACTTC.

This clonotype was detected only a few times. The rearrangement uses TRBV19 and TRBJ2-1, with 7 positions matching TRBD1. Germline loops: CDR1 LNHDA, CDR2 SQIVND (reference sequence). The CDR3 consists of 16 residues. Trimming at V came to 4 bases and at J to 3 bases, leaving 9 bases not matched to a gene. CDR3 sequence reads: CASSTGQRLLYNEQFF. The DNA for the CDR3 is TGTGCCAGTAGTACGGGACAGCGGCTTCTCTACAATGAGCAGTTCTTC.

This clonotype turned up a few times. The CDR3 coding sequence is TGTGCCAGCAGCGTAGTTAGCGGACTCTCCTACAATGAGCAGTTCTTC. Encoded protein: CASSVVSGLSYNEQFF. The chain carries TRBV9 and TRBJ2-1; the D gene is possibly TRBD2 (6 bases). The germline V gene has CDR1 SGDLS and CDR2 YYNGEE. Trimming took off 0 bases at V and 0 bases at J, with 10 bases between the two ends. This CDR3 contains 16 residues.

This clonotype occurred a few times. This chain connects TRBV7-8 to TRBJ2-2; TRBD1 is a possible D gene (9 bases). Germline V gene lookup returns CDR1 SGHVS and CDR2 FQNEAQ. The CDR3 is 19 residues long. Trimming stripped 5 bases from V and 8 bases from J, with 30 bases between. CDR3 sequence reads: CASSRTGESSGPQGGELFF. The CDR3 nucleotides read TGTGCCAGCAGCCGGACAGGGGAATCTAGCGGGCCCCAGGGTGGGGAGCTGTTTTTT.

At least ten counts were recorded for this clonotype. The rearrangement joins TRBV20-1 to TRBJ2-1; D unresolved. Per the germline V gene, CDR1 is DFQATT and CDR2 is SNEGSKA (reference sequence). Trimming stripped 4 bases from V and 12 bases from J, with 13 bases between. CDR3 length equals 11 residues. CDR3: CSANREAGQFF. CDR3 in DNA: TGCAGTGCTAATCGAGAAGCCGGGCAGTTCTTC.

This clonotype came up a few times. The J gene is TRBJ2-3, the V gene TRBV19, with TRBD2 as a possible D gene (5 bases). This CDR3 has 16 residues. Per the germline V gene, CDR1 is LNHDA and CDR2 is SQIVND (reference sequence). Between the trimmed V and J ends, which lost 3 bases and 0 bases, there was a span of 13 bases. This CDR3 reads CASSISKRTSTDTQYF. For the CDR3, the DNA is TGTGCCAGTAGTATTTCAAAGCGGACTAGCACAGATACGCAGTATTTT.

The V gene is TRBV20-1, the J gene TRBJ2-2, with a tentative D call TRBD2 (6 bases). CDR3 size: 16 residues. The germline V and J ends were trimmed by 6 bases and 1 base, with 18 bases remaining between them. The germline V gene encodes CDR1 DFQATT and CDR2 SNEGSKA (reference sequence). CDR3 protein: CSARAGRPLNTGELFF. The DNA of the CDR3 is TGCAGTGCGAGGGCGGGGCGGCCCCTGAACACCGGGGAGCTGTTTTTT.

The rearrangement uses TRBV28 and TRBJ2-3, with 10 bases matching TRBD2. The V gene end was trimmed by 7 bases and the J gene end by 5 bases; junction bases not matched to a gene: 15. CDR1 and CDR2 (germline): MDHEN, SYDVKM. CDR3 size: 17 residues. CDR3 sequence reads: CASISAGLAGGGDTQYF. The CDR3 nucleotides are TGTGCCAGCATCTCCGCAGGCTTAGCGGGAGGAGGAGATACGCAGTATTTT.

This chain joins TRBV7-9 and TRBJ2-5, with TRBD1 as a possible D gene (5 bases). V shed 5 bases and J shed 5 bases, with 15 bases lying between them. The germline gives CDR1 SEHNR, CDR2 FQNEAQ (reference sequence). The CDR3 covers 14 residues. The CDR3, as DNA: TGTGCCAGCAGCCAAGATCAGGGTGTGGAGACCCAGTACTTC. This sequence encodes CASSQDQGVETQYF.

The chain links TRBV20-1 to TRBJ2-5; TRBD1 aligns across 7 bases. CDR1 and CDR2 from the germline V gene are DFQATT and SNEGSKA (reference sequence). The junction had 10 bases not matched to a gene; V was cut back by 3 bases and J by 6 bases. This CDR3 comprises 14 residues. In DNA, the CDR3 is TGCAGTGCTAGGGATACAGGGGAGTGGAAGACCCAGTACTTC. Translating it yields CSARDTGEWKTQYF.

This clonotype was counted only a few times. V is TRBV4-1 and J is TRBJ2-1; the D gene is possibly TRBD1 (6 bases). The length of the CDR3 is 16 residues. The V end lost 3 bases, the J end lost 4 bases, and 16 bases lay between the germline ends. Germline V gene lookup returns CDR1 MGHRA and CDR2 YSYEKL. The CDR3, as DNA: TGCGCCAGCAGCCATCTCACAGGGTGGGATTACAATGAGCAGTTCTTC. This translates into CASSHLTGWDYNEQFF.

There are a few counts of this clonotype. V usage is TRBV4-1 and J usage is TRBJ1-2; possible D gene TRBD1, 5 bases. The CDR3 totals 16 residues. Germline CDR1 is MGHRA and CDR2 is YSYEKL. The V end was cut by 2 bases, the J end by 5 bases, with 18 bases between. The CDR3 sequence: CASSQTGPGGGYGYTF. For the CDR3, the DNA is TGCGCCAGCAGCCAAACCGGACCAGGTGGGGGTTATGGCTACACCTTC.

V is TRBV7-9 and J is TRBJ1-2, with TRBD1 identical over 11 bases. Trimming took 1 base from V and 6 from J; bases not matched to a gene: 7. CDR3 length: 16 amino acids. From germline, CDR1 is SEHNR and CDR2 FQNEAQ (reference sequence). In DNA form, the CDR3 reads TGTGCCAGCAGCTTAGGAACCGGGACAGGGGGAAATGGCTACACCTTC. This sequence encodes CASSLGTGTGGNGYTF.

The chain combines TRBV20-1 with TRBJ2-2; 10 bases map to TRBD2. The junction had 8 bases not matched to a gene; V was cut back by 6 bases and J by 7 bases. Germline V gene sequence: CDR1 DFQATT, CDR2 SNEGSKA (reference sequence). The CDR3 has 14 residues. The CDR3 coding sequence is TGCAGTGCAGTAGCGGGGGGTAGTAACGGGGAGCTGTTTTTT. Amino acids: CSAVAGGSNGELFF.

This clonotype was counted a few times. The J gene is TRBJ2-1, the V gene TRBV2; D not certain. The CDR3 sequence is 10 residues long. Looked up from germline, CDR1 is SNHLY and CDR2 is FYNNEI. Between the trimmed V and J ends, which lost 4 bases and 8 bases, there was a span of 3 bases. The CDR3, as DNA: TGTGCCAGCAGTGTCTATGAGCAGTTCTTC. Residues: CASSVYEQFF.

The gene calls are TRBV10-3 and TRBJ2-7, with 7 bases lining up with TRBD1. The CDR3 runs 15 residues. The ends lost 7 bases at V and 4 bases at J; junction bases unmatched: 13. Germline V gene sequence: CDR1 ENHRY, CDR2 SYGVKD. Here the CDR3 reads CAIIRGNRHLYEQYV. Here the CDR3 DNA reads TGTGCCATCATCAGGGGGAACAGACACCTTTACGAGCAGTACGTC.

This clonotype was detected ten times or more. The V gene is TRBV5-1, the J gene TRBJ2-3, with 7 nucleotides matching TRBD1. The germline V gene encodes CDR1 SGHRS and CDR2 YFSETQ. The V and J ends lost 0 bases and 3 bases, in that order; junction bases with no gene match: 4. The CDR3 length is 15 residues. The CDR3 DNA follows: TGCGCCAGCAGCTTGGCCTGGACAGGAACAGATACGCAGTATTTT. Translation gives CASSLAWTGTDTQYF.

The rearrangement links TRBV15 to TRBJ2-3; weak D call: TRBD2 (6 bases). The length of the CDR3 is 15 residues. The germline CDR1 and CDR2 sequences are LNHNV and YYDKDF (reference sequence). V lost 1 base and J lost 0, with 8 bases in between. CDR3 residues: CATSRVSGSTDTQYF. The CDR3 nucleotides read TGTGCCACCAGCAGAGTCAGCGGGAGCACAGATACGCAGTATTTT.

The CDR3, as DNA: TGCAGTGTCACGACGGCCGGGACAGGGGTGGACGAGCAGTACTTC. Protein product: CSVTTAGTGVDEQYF. The chain uses TRBV20-1 and TRBJ2-7; 10 bases align to TRBD1. V was clipped by 7 bases and J by 5 bases; unmatched bases: 14. There are 15 residues in the CDR3. Germline V gene sequence: CDR1 DFQATT, CDR2 SNEGSKA (reference sequence).

This clonotype has only a few counts. The rearrangement links TRBV11-3 to TRBJ2-2; 8 nucleotides align to TRBD2. In germline, CDR1 is SGHNT, CDR2 YENEEA. V lost 2 bases and J lost 4; bases outside the gene matches: 6. CDR3 length equals 16 residues. The CDR3: CASSLLGLARTGELFF. The CDR3 DNA reads TGTGCCAGCAGCTTACTCGGACTAGCACGCACCGGGGAGCTGTTTTTT.

This chain joins TRBV12-3 or TRBV12-4 and TRBJ2-1; 12 nucleotides line up with TRBD2. V trimming: 6 bases; J trimming: 6 bases; junction bases outside the gene matches: 6. The CDR3 extends over 15 amino acids. The CDR3 DNA follows: TGTGCCAGCAGAAAACTAGCGGGAGGCACCAATGAGCAGTTCTTC. As protein: CASRKLAGGTNEQFF.

This clonotype was seen only a few times. CDR3 nucleotide sequence: TGCGCCAGCAGCTTGGCCTTGGTAGCGGGGAACCAAGAGACCCAGTACTTC. It is translated as CASSLALVAGNQETQYF. The chain uses TRBV5-1 and TRBJ2-5; 8 positions agree with TRBD2. Germline V gene data show CDR1 as SGHRS and CDR2 as YFSETQ. After removal of 0 bases from V and 0 bases from J, the junction contained 7 bases not matched to a gene. This CDR3 is built from 17 residues.

The J gene is TRBJ2-7, the V gene TRBV12-3 or TRBV12-4; 7 bases align to TRBD2. The CDR3 sequence is 14 residues long. Trimming removed 7 bases from V and 3 bases from J; junction bases left unmatched: 9. In nucleotides, the CDR3 is TGTGCCAGCACCCTCGGGGGGATACTCTACGAGCAGTACTTC. Translating gives CASTLGGILYEQYF.